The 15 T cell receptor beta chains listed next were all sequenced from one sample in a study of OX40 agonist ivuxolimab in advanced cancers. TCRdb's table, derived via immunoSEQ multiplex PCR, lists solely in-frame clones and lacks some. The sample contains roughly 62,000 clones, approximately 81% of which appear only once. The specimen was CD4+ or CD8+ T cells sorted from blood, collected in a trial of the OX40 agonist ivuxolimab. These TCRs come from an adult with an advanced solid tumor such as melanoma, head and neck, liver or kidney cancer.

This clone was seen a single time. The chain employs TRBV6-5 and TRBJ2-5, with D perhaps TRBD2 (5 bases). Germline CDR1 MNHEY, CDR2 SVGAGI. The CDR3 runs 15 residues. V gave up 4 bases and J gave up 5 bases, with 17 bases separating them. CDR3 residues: CASSWSTVGVETQYF. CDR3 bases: TGTGCCAGCAGTTGGTCCACGGTGGGAGTCGAGACCCAGTACTTC.

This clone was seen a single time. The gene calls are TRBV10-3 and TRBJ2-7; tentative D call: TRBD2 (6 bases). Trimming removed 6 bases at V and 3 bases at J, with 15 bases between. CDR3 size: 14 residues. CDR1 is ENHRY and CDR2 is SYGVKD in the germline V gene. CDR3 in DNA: TGTGCCATCAGGGGGACTTCCGATAACTACGAGCAGTACTTC. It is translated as CAIRGTSDNYEQYF.

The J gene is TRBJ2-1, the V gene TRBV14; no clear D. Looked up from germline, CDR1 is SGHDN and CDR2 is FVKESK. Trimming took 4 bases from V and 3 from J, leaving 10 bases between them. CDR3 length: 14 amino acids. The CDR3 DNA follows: TGTGCCAGCAGCCCCCAGTTCGGCTACAATGAGCAGTTCTTC. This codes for CASSPQFGYNEQFF.

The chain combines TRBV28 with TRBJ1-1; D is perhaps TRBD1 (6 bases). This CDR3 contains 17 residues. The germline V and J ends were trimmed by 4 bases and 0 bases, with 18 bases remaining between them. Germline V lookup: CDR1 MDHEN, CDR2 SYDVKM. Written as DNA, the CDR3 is TGTGCCAGCAGTTACCTGGACAGTCTTTTCATGAACACTGAAGCTTTCTTT. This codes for CASSYLDSLFMNTEAFF.

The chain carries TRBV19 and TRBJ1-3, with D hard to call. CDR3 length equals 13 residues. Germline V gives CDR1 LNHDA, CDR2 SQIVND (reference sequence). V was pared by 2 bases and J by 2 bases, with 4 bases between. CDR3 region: CASSIKAGNTIYF. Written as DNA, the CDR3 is TGTGCCAGTAGTATAAAGGCTGGAAACACCATATATTTT.

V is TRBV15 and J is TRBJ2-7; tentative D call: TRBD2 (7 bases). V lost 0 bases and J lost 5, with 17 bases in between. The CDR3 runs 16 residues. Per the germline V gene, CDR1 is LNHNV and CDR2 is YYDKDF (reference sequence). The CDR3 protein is CATSREGAGAVNEQYF. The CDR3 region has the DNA TGTGCCACCAGCAGAGAGGGGGCGGGAGCGGTTAACGAGCAGTACTTC.

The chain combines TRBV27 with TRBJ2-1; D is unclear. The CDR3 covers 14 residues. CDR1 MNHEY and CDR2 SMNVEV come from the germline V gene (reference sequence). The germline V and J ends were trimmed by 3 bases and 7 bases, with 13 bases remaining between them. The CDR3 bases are TGTGCCAGCAGTTTGTGGCCGGTCGGGAATGAGCAGTTCTTC. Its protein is CASSLWPVGNEQFF.

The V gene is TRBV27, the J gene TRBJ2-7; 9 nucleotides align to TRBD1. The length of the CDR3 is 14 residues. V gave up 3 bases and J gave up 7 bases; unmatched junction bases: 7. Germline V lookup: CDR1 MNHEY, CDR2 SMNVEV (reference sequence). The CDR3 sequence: CASSLDRGSGEQYF. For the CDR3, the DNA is TGTGCCAGCAGTTTGGACAGGGGAAGTGGTGAGCAGTACTTC.

The CDR3 nucleotides are TGCGCCAGCAGTCCCAGTAGCGGGAGGGCCGGAGAGAATGAGCAGTTCTTC. Amino acid sequence: CASSPSSGRAGENEQFF. The chain recombines TRBV10-1 with TRBJ2-1; 11 bases align to TRBD2. Germline V CDR1 and CDR2: WNHNN, SYGVQD (reference sequence). This CDR3 is built from 17 residues. J gave up 7 bases and V 5 bases, and 13 bases lay outside the gene matches.

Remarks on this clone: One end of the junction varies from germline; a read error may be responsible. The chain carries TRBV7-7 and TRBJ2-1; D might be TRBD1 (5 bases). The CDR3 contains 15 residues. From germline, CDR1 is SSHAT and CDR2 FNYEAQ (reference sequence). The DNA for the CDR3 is TGTGCTAGCAGCCCTATCCTGAGCAGGGTCAATGAGCAGTTCTTC. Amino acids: CASSPILSRVNEQFF. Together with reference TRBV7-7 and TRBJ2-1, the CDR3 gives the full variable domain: GAGVSQSPRYKVTKRGQDVTLRCDPISSHATLYWYQQALGQGPEFLTYFNYEAQPDKSGLPSDRFSAERPEGSISTLTIQRTEQRDSAMYRCASSPILSRVNEQFFGPGTRLTVL.

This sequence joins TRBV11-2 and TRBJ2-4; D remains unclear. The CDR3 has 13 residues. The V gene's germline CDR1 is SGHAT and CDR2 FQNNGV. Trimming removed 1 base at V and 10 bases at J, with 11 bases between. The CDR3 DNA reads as TGTGCCAGCAGCTTAGGGTTCTTCGGGATTCAGTACTTC. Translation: CASSLGFFGIQYF.

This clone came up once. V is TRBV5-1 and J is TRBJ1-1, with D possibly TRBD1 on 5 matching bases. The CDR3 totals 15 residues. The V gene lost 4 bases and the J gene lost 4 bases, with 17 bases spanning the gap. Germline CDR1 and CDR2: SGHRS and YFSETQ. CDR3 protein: CASSRKEGPGTEAFF. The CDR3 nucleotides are TGCGCCAGCAGCCGAAAGGAGGGGCCCGGCACTGAAGCTTTCTTT.

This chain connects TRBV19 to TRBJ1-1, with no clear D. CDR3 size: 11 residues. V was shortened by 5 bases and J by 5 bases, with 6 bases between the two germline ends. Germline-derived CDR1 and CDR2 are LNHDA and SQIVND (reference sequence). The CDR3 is CASSLWTEAFF. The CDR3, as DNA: TGTGCCAGTAGTCTGTGGACTGAAGCTTTCTTT.

This CDR3 is CASSWSGGSSYNSPLHF. CDR3 DNA: TGTGCCAGCAGTTGGTCAGGGGGAAGCTCCTATAATTCACCCCTCCACTTT. The chain joins TRBV27 to TRBJ1-6; TRBD1 matches at 7 bases. The CDR3 extends over 17 amino acids. CDR1 is MNHEY and CDR2 is SMNVEV in the germline V gene (reference sequence). J lost 0 bases, V lost 4 bases, and 6 bases had no gene match.

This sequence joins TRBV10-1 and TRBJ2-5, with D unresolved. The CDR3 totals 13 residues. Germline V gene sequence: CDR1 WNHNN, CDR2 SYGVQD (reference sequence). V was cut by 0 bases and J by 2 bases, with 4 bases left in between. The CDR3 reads CASSESGQETQYF. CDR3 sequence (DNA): TGCGCCAGCAGTGAGTCGGGGCAAGAGACCCAGTACTTC.